This T cell receptor beta chain came from a study of blood T cell repertoires in COVID-19. Study at large: There were acute and convalescent COVID-19 samples, and they came from the United States, Italy and Spain. PBMCs, B-cell-depleted T cells, or T cells were the source of the cDNA or gDNA that made up the material.

The method was immunoSEQ multiplex PCR; TCRdb's version includes in-frame clones alone and lacks a portion of them. Of roughly 250,000 clones listed, about 89% are singletons. Germline V gene data show CDR1 as SGHRS and CDR2 as YFSETQ. Trimming took off 7 bases at V and 0 bases at J, with 17 bases between the two ends. CDR3 size: 15 residues. The chain combines TRBV5-1 with TRBJ2-7, with D maybe TRBD1 (5 bases). This clonotype was sampled from a human donor in a cohort exposed to, infected with or recovered from COVID-19 (not recorded which). The donor label of this sample is uncertain. Sequencing was done on a sample of PBMCs or T cells enriched from blood (not recorded which). The CDR3 sequence is CASSLSPTDSYEQYF. In DNA, the CDR3 is TGCGCCAGCTCCCTATCCCCGACAGACTCCTACGAGCAGTACTTC.